This T cell receptor beta chain comes out of a study of T cells in Graves' hyperthyroidism and ophthalmopathy. The study excluded patients with uncontrolled infection, other autoimmune disease, pregnancy or lactation. In making diagnoses, clinical symptoms, serum thyroxine and TRAb, thyroid ultrasound and orbital computed tomography were all used. Researchers amplified the TCR beta CDR3 regions from RNA transcripts. HTBI primers drove first-round RT-PCR of the TCR CDR3. TCRdb processed the multiplex PCR reads anew with MiXCR; each CDR3 protein has one entry. Of hundreds of thousands of distinct CDR3 sequences in the sample, approximately 44% were seen once. The V end was cut by 1 base, the J end by 6 bases, with 13 bases between. The CDR3 runs 14 residues. CDR1 is DFQATT, CDR2 SNEGSKA, per germline (reference sequence).

The receptor comes from a woman in her late teens or twenties with Graves' hyperthyroidism. V gene TRBV20-1 combines with J gene TRBJ1-5; the D is unclear. The sample taken for sequencing was peripheral blood or thyroid tissue (not recorded which). The CDR3 sequence: CSARAAREGQPQHF. The CDR3 DNA follows: TGCAGTGCTAGAGCCGCCCGGGAAGGTCAGCCCCAGCATTTT.